Listed below are T cell receptor beta chains from one sample, sequenced in a study of memory CD4+ T cells and cytomegalovirus serostatus. Some clones are missing from TCRdb's copy, which holds only in-frame ones; the method was immunoSEQ multiplex PCR. Of about 92,000 clones listed, under 90% are singletons. The sample comprised memory CD4+ T cells from blood. The source of these receptors is an adult in good health and CMV-seropositive. Each CDR3 is given with its conserved first and last residue. D genes are given only for firm matches. Where a row states a size, it is once, few, many or the class of an expanded clone; other rows omit it.

j_call clone_size v_call d_call cdr3_nt cdr3_aa
TRBJ2-7 once TRBV10-3 TRBD2 TGTGCCATCAGGACGACTAGCGGGAGGATCTACGAGCAGTACTTC CAIRTTSGRIYEQYF
TRBJ2-1 - TRBV19 - TGTGCCAGTAGTATAGATCAAGGCCTCCCCTACAATGAGCAGTTCTTC CASSIDQGLPYNEQFF
TRBJ1-1 - TRBV5-5 - TGTGCCAGCAGCGATTATAGGCGGAACACTGAAGCTTTCTTT CASSDYRRNTEAFF
TRBJ2-5 - TRBV5-1 TRBD1 TGCGCCAGCAGCTTGGATCCGGGACAGGGGCAGACCCAGTACTTC CASSLDPGQGQTQYF
TRBJ2-7 - TRBV6-5 - TGTGCCAGCAGTTACTCCGTGCCGTCCTACGGGCAGTACTTC CASSYSVPSYGQYF
TRBJ2-7 - TRBV2 - TGTGCCAGCAGCCCCCTAGTGGCGGGACCTTACGAGCAGTACTTC CASSPLVAGPYEQYF
TRBJ2-3 - TRBV7-9 TRBD2 TGTGCCAGCACCCAGGGACTAGCGGACACAGATACGCAGTATTTT CASTQGLADTDTQYF
TRBJ2-7 - TRBV4-3 TRBD2 TGCGCCAGCAGCCAAAACCCTAGCGGGGGATCCTACGAGCAGTACTTC CASSQNPSGGSYEQYF
TRBJ2-7 - TRBV28 TRBD2 TGTGCCAGCAGTCCCTGGGGAGGGCGGACCTACGAGCAGTACTTC CASSPWGGRTYEQYF
TRBJ2-3 - TRBV30 TRBD2 TGTGCCTGGAGCTCTCTAGCGGGAGTGGCAGATACGCAGTATTTT CAWSSLAGVADTQYF
TRBJ2-3 - TRBV9 TRBD1 TGTGCCAGCAGCGGGACAGGGAACCTCCTAAGACCGACGCAGTATTTT CASSGTGNLLRPTQYF
TRBJ2-7 - TRBV4-2 TRBD2 TGTGCCAGCAGCCAAGAGGCTAGCGGGTCAACCTCCTACGAGCAGTACTTC CASSQEASGSTSYEQYF
TRBJ2-7 - TRBV27 TRBD1 TGTGCCAGCAGTCGACCCGGGACAGGGGCCTCCTACGAGCAGTACTTC CASSRPGTGASYEQYF
TRBJ1-4 - TRBV7-2 TRBD1 TGTGCCAGCAGCTCCCAAATTGCCGGGACAGATTGCCATTTT CASSSQIAGTDCHF
TRBJ2-5 - TRBV28 - TGTGCCAGCAGTTCCTGGACAGTGAGACAAGAGACCCAGTACTTC CASSSWTVRQETQYF
TRBJ1-1 - TRBV27 - TGTGCCAGCAGTTTATCGGAGGGTCCTGAAGCTTTCTTT CASSLSEGPEAFF
TRBJ2-3 - TRBV27 TRBD1 TGTGCCAGCGCCGCAGGGGGCGTCACAGATACGCAGTATTTT CASAAGGVTDTQYF
TRBJ1-4 - TRBV6-6 - TGTGCCAGCACCCGAGGAGACGGTCTCAATGAAAAACTGTTTTTT CASTRGDGLNEKLFF
TRBJ2-6 - TRBV7-9 - TGTGCCAGCAGCATAAGAACATACATGACAAAGTCGGGCCAACGTCCTGATTTC CASSIRTYMTKSGQRPDF
TRBJ2-1 - TRBV21-1 - TGTGCCAGCAGCAAATGGGGTGAATGGGAGCAGTTCTTC CASSKWGEWEQFF
TRBJ2-4 - TRBV9 TRBD1 TGTGCCAGCAGCGTAGGTCGACAGGGTAATATGGGAAACATTCAGTACTTC CASSVGRQGNMGNIQYF
TRBJ1-2 - TRBV2 TRBD1 TGTGCCAGCAGTGAAGGACAGGGGGCGGGAGGCTACACCTTC CASSEGQGAGGYTF
TRBJ2-2 - TRBV10-1 - TGCGCCAGCAGTGTAACTTTGAACACCGGGGAGCTGTTTTTT CASSVTLNTGELFF
TRBJ2-7 - TRBV7-9 - TGTGCCAGCAGCTCGGGACAACCTCCCGCCTACGAGCAGTACTTC CASSSGQPPAYEQYF
TRBJ1-1 few TRBV7-9 TRBD1 TGTGCCAGCAGTTGGGACAGGGTGACTGAAGCTTTCTTT CASSWDRVTEAFF
TRBJ2-2 - TRBV19 TRBD2 TGTGCCAGTAGTAAACGGGCCGGACTAGCGGGGATCGTGGGCGGGGAGCTGTTTTTT CASSKRAGLAGIVGGELFF
TRBJ1-1 once TRBV28 - TGTGCCAGCAGTTTACGATCTGGACAGATCACTGAAGCTTTCTTT CASSLRSGQITEAFF
TRBJ2-5 - TRBV7-9 - TGTGCCAGCAGCCTAACTCGACTTACCCAAGAGACCCAGTACTTC CASSLTRLTQETQYF
TRBJ2-7 - TRBV5-4 TRBD2 TGTGCCAGCAGCTTGGTTGGCGGGAGAGGCGACGAGCAGTACTTC CASSLVGGRGDEQYF
TRBJ2-5 - TRBV4-3 - TGCGCCAGCAGCGTTAAAGTAGGGGGGTCCGAAGAGACCCAGTACTTC CASSVKVGGSEETQYF
TRBJ1-4 - TRBV28 - TGTGCCAGCAGTTTACTAAACCCTGGGGGGGATAATGAAAAACTGTTTTTT CASSLLNPGGDNEKLFF
TRBJ2-1 - TRBV5-1 - TGCGCCAGCGAGGGGGAGGGATCCTACAATGAGCAGTTCTTC CASEGEGSYNEQFF
TRBJ2-7 - TRBV6-6 TRBD1 TGTGCCAGCAGTAGGGACAGGGGGGGCGAGCAGTACTTC CASSRDRGGEQYF
TRBJ1-5 - TRBV2 - TGTGCCAGCAGTGAGTCGCGTAACGATCAGCCCCAGCATTTT CASSESRNDQPQHF
TRBJ1-5 - TRBV6-1 - TGTGCCAGCAGTACGACAGCGATGGCAAATCAGCCCCAGCATTTT CASSTTAMANQPQHF
TRBJ1-5 - TRBV6-1 - TGTGCCAGCAGTATGGAGGGACGACAGCCCCAGCATTTT CASSMEGRQPQHF
TRBJ2-2 - TRBV28 - TGTGCCAGCAGCACTGGACAGCTGAACACCGGGGAGCTGTTTTTT CASSTGQLNTGELFF
TRBJ2-4 - TRBV15 - TGTGCCACCAGCAGAGGGACAGGGGAGGGCACCGGGACTAGCTTGTCCAAAAACATTCAGTACTTC CATSRGTGEGTGTSLSKNIQYF
TRBJ2-2 few TRBV28 TRBD1 TGTGCCACGCTATCGGACAGGGCGGGCACCGGGGAGCTGTTTTTT CATLSDRAGTGELFF
TRBJ1-2 - TRBV28 - TGTGCCTCTAGAGAGCTTACTAACTATGGCTACACCTTC CASRELTNYGYTF
TRBJ1-4 once TRBV5-1 TRBD1 TGCGCCAGCAGCGCCGACAGGGGCGACGAAAAACTGTTTTTT CASSADRGDEKLFF
TRBJ2-3 - TRBV6-1 - TGTGCCAGCAGTGTGACTAACACAGATACGCAGTATTTT CASSVTNTDTQYF
TRBJ2-7 - TRBV20-1 - TGCAGTGCTTACAGGGACGAGCAGTACTTC CSAYRDEQYF
TRBJ2-3 few TRBV20-1 - TGCAGTGCCAACACGATGGATACGCAGTATTTT CSANTMDTQYF
TRBJ1-4 - TRBV28 TRBD1 TGTGCCAGCAGTTTAGGAGGGGGCTATGAAAAACTGTTTTTT CASSLGGGYEKLFF
TRBJ2-1 - TRBV7-3 - TGTGCCAGCAGTAGGGGGGCAGAATACAATGAGCAGTTCTTC CASSRGAEYNEQFF
TRBJ2-3 - TRBV2 TRBD2 TGTGCCAGTAGGGAGCGGGAGGGCCGGGGAGATACGCAGTATTTT CASREREGRGDTQYF
TRBJ2-2 - TRBV19 - TGTGCCAGTAGTAGGCACGCCGGGGAGCTGTTTTTT CASSRHAGELFF